A selection of T cell receptor beta chains follows, all from one sample in a study of T cell changes during pregnancy in multiple sclerosis. TCRdb's table, derived via immunoSEQ multiplex PCR, lists solely in-frame clones and lacks some. The table records some 42,000 clones, 70% to 90% of them present only once. This sample comprised CD4+ T cells from peripheral blood mononuclear cells, obtained after pregnancy. The receptor set was obtained from a female donor with multiple sclerosis, enrolled in a pregnancy study. CDR3s include the opening cysteine and the closing phenylalanine or tryptophan. A D gene is named only where the DNA matches it firmly. Clone size appears in some rows only: once, few, many, or a class for an expanded clone.

J: TRBJ1-1
V: TRBV6-5
size: NA
D: NA
CDR3: CASSQGTEAFF
DNA: TGTGCCAGCAGCCAGGGTACTGAAGCTTTCTTT

J: TRBJ1-5
V: TRBV2
size: NA
D: NA
CDR3: CASNDAGQPQHF
DNA: TGTGCCAGCAATGACGCCGGTCAGCCCCAGCATTTT

J: TRBJ1-2
V: TRBV18
size: NA
D: NA
CDR3: CASSPYDYGYTF
DNA: TGTGCCAGCTCACCGTATGACTATGGCTACACCTTC

J: TRBJ2-5
V: TRBV6-5
size: NA
D: TRBD1
CDR3: CASSSGTGGTQYF
DNA: TGTGCCAGCAGTTCCGGGACAGGGGGCACCCAGTACTTC

J: TRBJ2-2
V: TRBV6-5
size: NA
D: NA
CDR3: CASSDNMAGELFF
DNA: TGTGCCAGCAGCGACAATATGGCCGGGGAGCTGTTTTTT

J: TRBJ1-4
V: TRBV19
size: NA
D: NA
CDR3: CASSFGTGNEKLFF
DNA: TGTGCCAGTAGCTTCGGGACTGGTAATGAAAAACTGTTTTTT

J: TRBJ1-1
V: TRBV10-3
size: NA
D: NA
CDR3: CAISPGRGTEAFF
DNA: TGTGCCATCAGTCCAGGGAGGGGCACTGAAGCTTTCTTT

J: TRBJ1-6
V: TRBV19
size: NA
D: NA
CDR3: CASSWSDSPLHF
DNA: TGTGCCAGTAGTTGGTCGGATTCACCCCTCCACTTT

J: TRBJ1-6
V: TRBV6-6
size: NA
D: NA
CDR3: CASSFGGGDSPLHF
DNA: TGTGCCAGCAGTTTTGGGGGGGGAGATTCACCCCTCCACTTT

J: TRBJ2-5
V: TRBV9
size: once
D: NA
CDR3: CASSPGIGETQYF
DNA: TGTGCCAGCAGCCCAGGGATAGGAGAGACCCAGTACTTC

J: TRBJ2-1
V: TRBV2
size: once
D: TRBD1
CDR3: CASSRTGTSASIF
DNA: TGTGCCAGCAGCCGGACAGGGACCTCAGCCTCGATCTTC

J: TRBJ2-5
V: TRBV15
size: NA
D: NA
CDR3: CATSRDSQKETQYF
DNA: TGTGCCACCAGCAGAGATTCCCAGAAAGAGACCCAGTACTTC

J: TRBJ1-2
V: TRBV19
size: NA
D: NA
CDR3: CASRAGHGYTF
DNA: TGTGCCAGTAGGGCAGGTCACGGCTACACCTTC

J: TRBJ1-1
V: TRBV19
size: NA
D: NA
CDR3: CALAGIRLAFF
DNA: TGTGCCTTAGCCGGGATCCGTTTAGCTTTCTTT

J: TRBJ1-2
V: TRBV7-9
size: medium-sized
D: NA
CDR3: CASSSPNYGYTF
DNA: TGTGCCAGCAGCTCTCCTAACTATGGCTACACCTTC

J: TRBJ1-1
V: TRBV7-2
size: NA
D: NA
CDR3: CALGGGKTEAFF
DNA: TGTGCCCTGGGGGGTGGGAAGACTGAAGCTTTCTTT

J: TRBJ2-1
V: TRBV5-1
size: few
D: TRBD2
CDR3: CASSLGVSGLPFF
DNA: TGCGCCAGCAGCCTTGGAGTATCGGGACTACCGTTCTTC

J: TRBJ1-1
V: TRBV7-9
size: NA
D: NA
CDR3: CASSLGRMVTEAFF
DNA: TGTGCCAGCAGCTTGGGCAGGATGGTCACTGAAGCTTTCTTT

J: TRBJ2-5
V: TRBV30
size: NA
D: TRBD2
CDR3: CAWSSYLAGGVGIETQYF
DNA: TGTGCCTGGAGTTCTTACTTAGCGGGGGGGGTAGGGATTGAGACCCAGTACTTC

J: TRBJ2-3
V: TRBV27
size: NA
D: TRBD1
CDR3: CASSHGQGRTDTQYF
DNA: TGTGCCAGCAGTCATGGACAGGGCCGCACAGATACGCAGTATTTT

J: TRBJ2-3
V: TRBV7-8
size: NA
D: TRBD1
CDR3: CASSLMTGALSTDTQYF
DNA: TGTGCCAGCAGCTTAATGACAGGGGCCCTTTCCACAGATACGCAGTATTTT

J: TRBJ2-7
V: TRBV6-6
size: NA
D: TRBD1
CDR3: CASRPPGQSSYEQYF
DNA: TGTGCCAGCAGGCCGCCGGGACAGAGCTCCTACGAGCAGTACTTC

J: TRBJ1-6
V: TRBV6-5
size: NA
D: NA
CDR3: CATRRGSSSPLHF
DNA: TGTGCCACTCGCCGGGGGTCCAGTTCACCCCTCCACTTT

J: TRBJ1-5
V: TRBV6-5
size: NA
D: NA
CDR3: CASARANSNQPQHF
DNA: TGTGCCAGCGCGCGGGCCAACAGCAATCAGCCCCAGCATTTT